This TCR beta chain appears in the sequencing data of a study of CD8+ T cells in alopecia areata. This clone has more than one count but fewer than ten. In each case, RNA was isolated and then reverse transcribed into cDNA as the sequencing template. Data came from immunoSEQ multiplex PCR; TCRdb stores just in-frame clones and leaves some out. The data show 200,000 to 250,000 clones, more than 45% seen once. The treatment here: oral pan-JAK inhibitor, 5-10 mg twice daily. With V trimmed by 4 bases and J by 5 bases, 8 bases remained unmatched. Germline assignment: CDR1 SGHDT and CDR2 YYEEEE. The CDR3 contains 15 residues.

This specimen was CD4+ T cells sorted from blood, taken at week 4, from a patient treated with tofacitinib. This clonotype originated in a human donor with alopecia areata. The V and J genes are TRBV5-6 and TRBJ1-5; 8 bases line up with TRBD1. CDR3 region: CASSNRDRSYQPQHF. DNA of the CDR3: TGTGCCAGCAGCAACCGGGACAGGTCATATCAGCCCCAGCATTTT.